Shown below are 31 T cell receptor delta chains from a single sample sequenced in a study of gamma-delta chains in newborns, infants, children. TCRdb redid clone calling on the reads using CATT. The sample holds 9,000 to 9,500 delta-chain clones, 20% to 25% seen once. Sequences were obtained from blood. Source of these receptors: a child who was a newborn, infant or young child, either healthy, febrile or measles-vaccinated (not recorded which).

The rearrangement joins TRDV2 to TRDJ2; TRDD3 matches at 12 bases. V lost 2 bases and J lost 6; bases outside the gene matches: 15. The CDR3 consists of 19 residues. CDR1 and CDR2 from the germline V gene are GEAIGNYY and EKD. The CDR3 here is CACDIASTGGYKGAAQLFF. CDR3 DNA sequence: TGTGCCTGTGACATAGCAAGTACTGGGGGATACAAAGGGGCAGCACAACTCTTCTTT.

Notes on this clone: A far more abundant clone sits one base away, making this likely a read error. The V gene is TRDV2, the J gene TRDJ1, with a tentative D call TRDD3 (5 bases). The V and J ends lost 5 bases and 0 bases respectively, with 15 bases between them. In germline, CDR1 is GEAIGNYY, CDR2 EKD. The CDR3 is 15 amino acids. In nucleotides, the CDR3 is TGTGCCTGTGGCCCATGGGGACCGTACACCGATAAACTCATCTTT. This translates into CACGPWGPYTDKLIF.

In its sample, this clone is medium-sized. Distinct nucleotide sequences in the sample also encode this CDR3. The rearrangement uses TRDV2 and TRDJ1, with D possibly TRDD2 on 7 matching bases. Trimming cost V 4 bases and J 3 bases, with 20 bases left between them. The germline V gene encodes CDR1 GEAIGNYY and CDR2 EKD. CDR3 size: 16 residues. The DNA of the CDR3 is TGTGCCTGTGATTTCCTACGGGCGACTGGGCCCGATAAACTCATCTTT. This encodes CACDFLRATGPDKLIF.

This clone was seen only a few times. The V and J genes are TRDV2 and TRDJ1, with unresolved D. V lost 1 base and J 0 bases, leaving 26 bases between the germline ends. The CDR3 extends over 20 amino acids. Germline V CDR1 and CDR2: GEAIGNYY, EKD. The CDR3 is CACDTVPSTVLIRYTDKLIF. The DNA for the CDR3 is TGTGCCTGTGACACGGTTCCCTCGACTGTACTGATCAGGTACACCGATAAACTCATCTTT.

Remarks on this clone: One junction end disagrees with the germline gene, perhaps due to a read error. CDR3 bases: TGTGCCTGTGGGGTGGGGGATACGGGCAGAACCCTGATCTTT. It codes for CACGVGDTGRTLIF. The rearrangement joins TRDV2 to TRDJ4, with 11 bases aligning to TRDD3. Germline CDR1 is GEAIGNYY and CDR2 is EKD. CDR3 length equals 14 residues.

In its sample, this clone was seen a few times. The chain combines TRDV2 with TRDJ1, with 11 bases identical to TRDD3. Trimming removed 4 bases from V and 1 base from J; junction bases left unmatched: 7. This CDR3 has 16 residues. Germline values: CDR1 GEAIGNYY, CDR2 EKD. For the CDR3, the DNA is TGTGCCTGTGATTTACTGGGGGATAAGTTCACCGATAAACTCATCTTT. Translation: CACDLLGDKFTDKLIF.

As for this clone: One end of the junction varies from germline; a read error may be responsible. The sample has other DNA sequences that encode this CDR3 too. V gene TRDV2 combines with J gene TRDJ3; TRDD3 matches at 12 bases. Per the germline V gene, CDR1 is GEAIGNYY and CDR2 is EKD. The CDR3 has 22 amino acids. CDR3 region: CACDTPSTGGYPSSWDTRQMFF. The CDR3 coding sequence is TGTGCCTGTGACACCCCTTCTACTGGGGGATACCCGAGCTCCTGGGATACCCGACAGATGTTTTTC.

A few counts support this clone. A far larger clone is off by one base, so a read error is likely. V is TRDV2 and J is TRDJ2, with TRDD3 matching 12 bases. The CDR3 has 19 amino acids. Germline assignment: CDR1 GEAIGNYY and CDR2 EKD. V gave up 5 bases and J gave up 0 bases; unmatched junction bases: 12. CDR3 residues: CACGEVLGDTSALTAQLFF. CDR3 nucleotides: TGTGCCTGTGGCGAAGTACTGGGGGATACCAGTGCTTTGACAGCACAACTCTTCTTT.

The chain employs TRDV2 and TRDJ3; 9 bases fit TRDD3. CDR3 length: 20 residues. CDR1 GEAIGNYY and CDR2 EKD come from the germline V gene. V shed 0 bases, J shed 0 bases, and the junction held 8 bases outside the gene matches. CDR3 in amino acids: CACDTPTGGTSSWDTRQMFF. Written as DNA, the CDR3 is TGTGCCTGTGACACCCCTACTGGGGGAACGAGCTCCTGGGACACCCGACAGATGTTTTTC.

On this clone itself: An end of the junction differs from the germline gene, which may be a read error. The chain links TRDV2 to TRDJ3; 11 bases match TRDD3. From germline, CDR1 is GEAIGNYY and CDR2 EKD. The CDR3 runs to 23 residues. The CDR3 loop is CACDRPILGDNLLRTWDPRQMFF. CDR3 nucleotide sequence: TGTGCCTGTGACCGGCCGATACTGGGGGATAATCTCTTAAGGACCTGGGACCCCCGACAGATGTTTTTC.

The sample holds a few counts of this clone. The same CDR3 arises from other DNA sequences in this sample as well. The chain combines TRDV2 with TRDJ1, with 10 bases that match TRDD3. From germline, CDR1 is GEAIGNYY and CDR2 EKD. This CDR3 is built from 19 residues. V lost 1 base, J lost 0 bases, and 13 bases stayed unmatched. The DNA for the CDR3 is TGTGCCTGTGACACGGTACTGGGGGATCCCCGTCTTTACACCGATAAACTCATCTTT. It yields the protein CACDTVLGDPRLYTDKLIF.

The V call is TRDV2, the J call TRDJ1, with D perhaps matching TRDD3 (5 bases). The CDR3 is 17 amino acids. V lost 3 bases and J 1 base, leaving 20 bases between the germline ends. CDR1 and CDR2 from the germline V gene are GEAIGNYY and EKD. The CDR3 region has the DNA TGTGCCTGTGACGGTGTAGGAGGGGGTCCCCCCACCGATAAACTCATCTTT. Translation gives CACDGVGGGPPTDKLIF.

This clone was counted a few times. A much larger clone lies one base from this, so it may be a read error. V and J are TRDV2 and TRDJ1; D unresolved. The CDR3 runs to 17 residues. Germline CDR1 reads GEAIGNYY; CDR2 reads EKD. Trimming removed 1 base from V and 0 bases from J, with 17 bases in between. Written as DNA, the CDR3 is TGTGCCTGTGACACTGTGGATGCGGGTACGGACACCGATAAACTCATCTTT. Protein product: CACDTVDAGTDTDKLIF.

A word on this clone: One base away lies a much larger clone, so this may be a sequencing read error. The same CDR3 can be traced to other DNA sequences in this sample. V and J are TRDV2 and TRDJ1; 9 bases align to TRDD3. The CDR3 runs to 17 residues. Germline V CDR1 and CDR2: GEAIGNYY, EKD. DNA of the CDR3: TGTGCCTGTGACACCATGGGGGATATTTCGTACACCGATAAGCTCATCTTT. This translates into CACDTMGDISYTDKLIF.

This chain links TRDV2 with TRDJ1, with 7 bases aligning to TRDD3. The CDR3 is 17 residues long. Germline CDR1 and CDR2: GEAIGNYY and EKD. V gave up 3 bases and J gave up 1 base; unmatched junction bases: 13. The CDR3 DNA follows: TGTGCCTGTGACCCACTCGGGGATGGGGGAACCACCGATAAACTCATCTTT. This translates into CACDPLGDGGTTDKLIF.

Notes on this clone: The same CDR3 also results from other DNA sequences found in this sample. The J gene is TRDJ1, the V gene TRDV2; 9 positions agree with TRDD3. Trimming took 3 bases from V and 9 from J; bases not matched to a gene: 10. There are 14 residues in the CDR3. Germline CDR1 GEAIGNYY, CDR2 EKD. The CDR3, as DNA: TGTGCCTGTGACTCGGTACTAGGGGATACGCAACTCATCTTT. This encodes CACDSVLGDTQLIF.

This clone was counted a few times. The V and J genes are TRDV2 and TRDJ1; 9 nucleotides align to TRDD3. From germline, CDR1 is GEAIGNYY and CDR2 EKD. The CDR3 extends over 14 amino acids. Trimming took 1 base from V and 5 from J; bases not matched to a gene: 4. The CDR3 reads CACDTLGEMDKLIF. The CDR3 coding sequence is TGTGCCTGTGACACACTGGGGGAGATGGATAAACTCATCTTT.

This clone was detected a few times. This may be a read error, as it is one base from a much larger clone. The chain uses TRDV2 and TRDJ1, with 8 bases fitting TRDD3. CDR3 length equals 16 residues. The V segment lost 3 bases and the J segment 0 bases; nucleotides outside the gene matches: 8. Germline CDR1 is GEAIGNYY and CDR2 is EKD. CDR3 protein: CACDGMGDRNTDKLIF. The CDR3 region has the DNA TGTGCCTGTGACGGGATGGGGGATCGCAACACCGATAAACTCATCTTT.

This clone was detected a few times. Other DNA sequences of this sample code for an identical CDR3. The CDR3 DNA reads as TGTGCCTGTGACACCCTGGGGGATTCGTACACCGATAAACTCATCTTT. Its translation: CACDTLGDSYTDKLIF. The V call is TRDV2, the J call TRDJ1; TRDD3 matches 9 bases. V shed 0 bases and J 0 bases; nucleotides not matched to a gene: 4. This CDR3 is 16 amino acids long. Germline CDR1 and CDR2: GEAIGNYY and EKD.

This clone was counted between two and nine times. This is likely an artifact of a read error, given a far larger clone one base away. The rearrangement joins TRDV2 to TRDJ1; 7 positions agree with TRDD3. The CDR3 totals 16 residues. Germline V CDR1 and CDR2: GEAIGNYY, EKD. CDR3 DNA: TGTGCCAGTGACGTACTGGGGACGTCAGGGACCGATAAACTCATCTTT. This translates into CASDVLGTSGTDKLIF.

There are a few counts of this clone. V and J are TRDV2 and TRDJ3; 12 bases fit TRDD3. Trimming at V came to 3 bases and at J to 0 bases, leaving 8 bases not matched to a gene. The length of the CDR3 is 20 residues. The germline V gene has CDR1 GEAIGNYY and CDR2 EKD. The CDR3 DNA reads TGTGCCTGTGACCGTACTGGGGGATACTCGAGCTCCTGGGACACCCGACAGATGTTTTTC. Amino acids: CACDRTGGYSSSWDTRQMFF.

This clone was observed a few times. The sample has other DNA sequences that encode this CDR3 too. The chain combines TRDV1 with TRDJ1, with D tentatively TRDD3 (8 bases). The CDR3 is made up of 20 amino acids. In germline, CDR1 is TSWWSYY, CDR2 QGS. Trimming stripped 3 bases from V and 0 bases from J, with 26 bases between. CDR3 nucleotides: TGTGCTCTTGGGGATGGCCTTCCTTTACCCCACTGGGGGTACACCGATAAACTCATCTTT. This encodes CALGDGLPLPHWGYTDKLIF.

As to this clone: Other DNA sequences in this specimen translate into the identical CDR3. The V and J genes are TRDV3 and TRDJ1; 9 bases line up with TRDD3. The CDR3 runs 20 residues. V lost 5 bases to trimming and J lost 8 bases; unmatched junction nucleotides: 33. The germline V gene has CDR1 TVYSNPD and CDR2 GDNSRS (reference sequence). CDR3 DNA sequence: TGTGCCCCGCCCCCGTTCCTACCTTCTTATACTGGGGGAGACCCTGAAAAACTCATCTTT. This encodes CAPPPFLPSYTGGDPEKLIF.

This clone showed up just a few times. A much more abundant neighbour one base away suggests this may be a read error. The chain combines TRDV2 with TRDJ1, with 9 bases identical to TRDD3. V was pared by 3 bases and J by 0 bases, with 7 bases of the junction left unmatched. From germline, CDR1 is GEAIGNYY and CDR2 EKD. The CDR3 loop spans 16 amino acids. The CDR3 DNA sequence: TGTGCCTGTGACGTGCTGGGGGATCGCAACACCGATAAACTCATCTTT. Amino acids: CACDVLGDRNTDKLIF.

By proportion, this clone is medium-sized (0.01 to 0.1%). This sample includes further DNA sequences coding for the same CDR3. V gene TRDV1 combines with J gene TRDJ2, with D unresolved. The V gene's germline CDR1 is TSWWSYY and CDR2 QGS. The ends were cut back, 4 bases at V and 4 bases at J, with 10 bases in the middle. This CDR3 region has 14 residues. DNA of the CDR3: TGTGCTCTTGGGGTCACCGGCCCGACAGCACAACTCTTCTTT. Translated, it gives CALGVTGPTAQLFF.

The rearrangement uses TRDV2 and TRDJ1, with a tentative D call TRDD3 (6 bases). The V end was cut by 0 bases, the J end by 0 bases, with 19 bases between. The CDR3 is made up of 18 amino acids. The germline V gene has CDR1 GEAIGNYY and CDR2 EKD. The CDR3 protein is CACDTITTGDHDTDKLIF. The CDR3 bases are TGTGCCTGTGACACCATTACTACGGGGGACCACGACACCGATAAACTCATCTTT.

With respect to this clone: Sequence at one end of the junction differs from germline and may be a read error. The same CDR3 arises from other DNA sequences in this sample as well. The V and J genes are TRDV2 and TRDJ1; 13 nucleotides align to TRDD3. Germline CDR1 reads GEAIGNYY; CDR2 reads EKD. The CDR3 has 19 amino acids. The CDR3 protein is CACGTLLGDTPYASDKLIF. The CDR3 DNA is TGTGCCTGTGGCACCTTACTGGGGGATACGCCCTACGCATCAGATAAACTCATCTTT.

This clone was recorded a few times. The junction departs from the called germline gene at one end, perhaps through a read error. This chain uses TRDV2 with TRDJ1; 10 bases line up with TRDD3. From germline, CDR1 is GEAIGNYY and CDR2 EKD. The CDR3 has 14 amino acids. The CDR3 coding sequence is TGTGCCTGTGACGCCATGGGGGATACCGATAAACACATCTTT. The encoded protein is CACDAMGDTDKHIF.

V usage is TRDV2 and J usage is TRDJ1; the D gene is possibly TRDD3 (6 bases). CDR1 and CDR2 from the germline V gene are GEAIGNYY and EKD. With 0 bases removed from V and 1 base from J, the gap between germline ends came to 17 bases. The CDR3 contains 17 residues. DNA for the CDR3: TGTGCCTGTGACACCCTGGGGTCGACCTCTTTCACCGATAAACTCATCTTT. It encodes CACDTLGSTSFTDKLIF.

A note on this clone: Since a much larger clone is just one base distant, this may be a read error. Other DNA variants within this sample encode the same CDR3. The CDR3 here is CACDTVGALARPLIF. The CDR3 bases are TGCGCCTGTGACACCGTGGGGGCCTTAGCCAGACCCCTGATCTTT. The gene calls are TRDV2 and TRDJ4; perhaps TRDD3 as D (6 bases). CDR1 GEAIGNYY and CDR2 EKD come from the germline V gene. This CDR3 is 15 amino acids long.

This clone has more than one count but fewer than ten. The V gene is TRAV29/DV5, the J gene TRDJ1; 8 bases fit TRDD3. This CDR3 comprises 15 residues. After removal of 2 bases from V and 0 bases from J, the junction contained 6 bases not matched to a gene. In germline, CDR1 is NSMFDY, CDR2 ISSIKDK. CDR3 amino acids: CAASWVLGDTDKLIF. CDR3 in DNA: TGTGCAGCAAGTTGGGTACTGGGGGACACCGATAAACTCATCTTT. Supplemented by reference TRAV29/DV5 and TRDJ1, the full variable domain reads DQQVKQNSPSLSVQEGRISILNCDYTNSMFDYFLWYKKYPAEGPTFLISISSIKDKNEDGRFTVFLNKSAKHLSLHIVPSQPGDSAVYFCAASWVLGDTDKLIFGKGTRVTVEP.